The 27 T cell receptor beta chains below all came from one sample that was sequenced in a study of cytomegalovirus exposure and HLA in healthy donors. The PCR contained 60 Vbeta and 13 Jbeta primers. Repertoires were generated with immunoSEQ multiplex PCR, while TCRdb's copy carries only in-frame clones and drops some. The table includes about 120,000 clones, roughly 84% detected once. The sequencing sample was made of PBMCs. The source of these receptors is a man under 40 in good health and CMV-seropositive.

The chain couples TRBV11-2 to TRBJ2-2; 7 bases align to TRBD2. The V segment lost 0 bases and the J segment 3 bases; nucleotides outside the gene matches: 7. The CDR3 covers 17 residues. Germline values: CDR1 SGHAT, CDR2 FQNNGV. CDR3 sequence: CASSLEVSSGYTGELFF. CDR3 in DNA: TGTGCCAGCAGCTTAGAAGTTAGTAGCGGGTACACCGGGGAGCTGTTTTTT. The whole variable domain, remainder taken from reference TRBV11-2 and TRBJ2-2, is EAGVAQSPRYKIIEKRQSVAFWCNPISGHATLYWYQQILGQGPKLLIQFQNNGVVDDSQLPKDRFSAERLKGVDSTLKIQPAKLEDSAVYLCASSLEVSSGYTGELFFGEGSRLTVL.

The chain uses TRBV7-9 and TRBJ1-2; 10 nucleotides align to TRBD1. The V segment lost 1 base and the J segment 4 bases; nucleotides outside the gene matches: 12. Germline loops: CDR1 SEHNR, CDR2 FQNEAQ (reference sequence). The CDR3 contains 18 residues. Here the CDR3 reads CASSLGFSDRGASYGYTF. The CDR3 coding sequence is TGTGCCAGCAGCTTAGGGTTTTCGGACAGGGGGGCAAGCTATGGCTACACCTTC.

The CDR3: CASSSLPSGTGELFF. In DNA form, the CDR3 reads TGTGCCAGCAGCTCGCTCCCTAGCGGCACCGGGGAGCTGTTTTTT. This chain connects TRBV7-9 to TRBJ2-2, with TRBD2 identical over 7 bases. The CDR3 has 15 residues. Germline CDR1 and CDR2: SEHNR and FQNEAQ (reference sequence). V shed 4 bases, J shed 4 bases, and the junction held 6 bases outside the gene matches.

CDR3 DNA: TGTGCCAGCAGTAAAGGACAGGGAAGATCGTACGCTGAAGCTTTCTTT. It yields the protein CASSKGQGRSYAEAFF. This rearrangement joins TRBV27 to TRBJ1-1, with TRBD1 matching over 8 bases. CDR1 and CDR2 (germline): MNHEY, SMNVEV (reference sequence). V shed 5 bases, J shed 6 bases, and the junction held 14 bases outside the gene matches. This CDR3 is built from 16 residues.

The rearrangement joins TRBV5-4 to TRBJ1-2; weak D call: TRBD1 (5 bases). There are 15 residues in the CDR3. CDR1 and CDR2 (germline): SGHNT, YYREEE (reference sequence). Trimming cost V 4 bases and J 7 bases, with 20 bases left between them. Written as DNA, the CDR3 is TGTGCCAGCAGCCAAACCCTGGGCGGGGGGACTGGCTACACCTTC. Translation gives CASSQTLGGGTGYTF.

This chain joins TRBV10-3 and TRBJ2-3, with TRBD2 matching over 10 bases. V dropped 3 bases and J dropped 2; count of bases not matched to a gene: 2. CDR1 and CDR2 from the germline V gene are ENHRY and SYGVKD. The CDR3 consists of 15 residues. DNA for the CDR3: TGTGCCATCAGTGATAGCGGGGGGACCACAGATACGCAGTATTTT. Translation gives CAISDSGGTTDTQYF.

This clone was detected only once. This chain connects TRBV19 to TRBJ2-7, with D possibly TRBD1 on 6 matching bases. V lost 8 bases and J 4 bases, leaving 18 bases between the germline ends. The germline CDR1 and CDR2 sequences are LNHDA and SQIVND (reference sequence). This CDR3 contains 14 residues. CDR3 sequence: CASGRGEQGYEQYF. The CDR3 nucleotides are TGTGCCAGTGGCCGGGGTGAACAGGGTTACGAGCAGTACTTC.

V gene TRBV30 combines with J gene TRBJ1-3; possible D gene TRBD1, 5 bases. This CDR3 is built from 19 residues. Germline V gene lookup returns CDR1 GTSNPN and CDR2 SVGIG (reference sequence). V was trimmed by 2 bases and J by 0 bases, leaving 23 bases between them. The CDR3: CAWSPWTRHSVISGNTIYF. The CDR3 DNA sequence: TGTGCCTGGAGTCCCTGGACACGGCATTCGGTAATCTCTGGAAACACCATATATTTT. Full variable domain (missing parts from reference TRBV30 and TRBJ1-3): SQTIHQWPATLVQPVGSPLSLECTVEGTSNPNLYWYRQAAGRGLQLLFYSVGIGQISSEVPQNLSASRPQDRQFILSSKKLLLSDSGFYLCAWSPWTRHSVISGNTIYFGEGSWLTVV.

V gene TRBV11-2 combines with J gene TRBJ2-2, with TRBD1 matching 7 bases. The CDR3 has 16 amino acids. Germline CDR1 and CDR2: SGHAT and FQNNGV. Trimming took 5 bases from V and 0 from J; bases not matched to a gene: 6. The CDR3 sequence is CASSPPGQTNTGELFF. CDR3 sequence (DNA): TGTGCCAGCAGCCCCCCGGGACAGACGAACACCGGGGAGCTGTTTTTT.

The table lists this clone with a few counts. The chain recombines TRBV5-4 with TRBJ2-1; TRBD1 matches 7 bases. Looked up from germline, CDR1 is SGHNT and CDR2 is YYREEE (reference sequence). This CDR3 comprises 16 residues. Germline trimming cut 3 bases from V and 4 bases from J; bases unmatched to any gene: 10. CDR3 in amino acids: CASSWGTVRPYNEQFF. For the CDR3, the DNA is TGTGCCAGCAGCTGGGGGACAGTGCGCCCTTACAATGAGCAGTTCTTC.

The J gene is TRBJ2-5, the V gene TRBV7-8; possible D gene TRBD2, 6 bases. The better agreement between TRBJ2-7 and the DNA end casts doubt on the J call. CDR1 and CDR2 from the germline V gene are SGHVS and FQNEAQ. The CDR3 is made up of 14 amino acids. The CDR3 nucleotides read TGTGCCAGCAGCTTGGGGGGTACTTCCTACGAGCAGTACTTC. The encoded protein is CASSLGGTSYEQYF.

CDR3 loop: CASSPLAGVLHEQYF. In DNA, the CDR3 is TGTGCCAGCTCACCACTAGCGGGGGTTCTCCACGAGCAGTACTTC. This chain uses TRBV18 with TRBJ2-7, with TRBD2 matching 9 bases. This CDR3 has 15 amino acids. After removal of 1 base from V and 5 bases from J, the junction contained 6 bases not matched to a gene. CDR1 and CDR2 (germline): KGHSH, LQKENI.

The chain is built from TRBV7-2 and TRBJ2-2; D perhaps matches TRBD2 (5 bases). V lost 1 base and J lost 1, with 10 bases in between. The germline V gene has CDR1 SGHTA and CDR2 FQGNSA. The CDR3 contains 16 residues. The CDR3 here is CASSLVAGVNTGELFF. The CDR3 DNA sequence: TGTGCCAGCAGCTTAGTTGCCGGGGTGAACACCGGGGAGCTGTTTTTT.

In this sample, this clone turned up a few times. V is TRBV28 and J is TRBJ1-1; 9 bases agree with TRBD1. J was trimmed by 1 base and V by 5 bases; bases with no gene match: 2. Looked up from germline, CDR1 is MDHEN and CDR2 is SYDVKM. The CDR3 has 14 residues. In DNA form, the CDR3 reads TGTGCCAGCAGTACAGGGGGCTGGAACACTGAAGCTTTCTTT. Protein sequence: CASSTGGWNTEAFF.

CDR3 sequence reads: CASSLRTSGKAQFF. The CDR3 DNA is TGTGCCAGCAGCTTGCGCACTAGCGGAAAAGCCCAGTTCTTC. The chain uses TRBV5-8 and TRBJ2-1; the match to TRBD2 covers 8 bases. This CDR3 is built from 14 residues. Germline V CDR1 and CDR2: SGHTS, YDEGEE. Trimming took 1 base from V and 13 from J; bases not matched to a gene: 10.

CDR3: CAWRMGGGTDTQYF. The CDR3 region has the DNA TGTGCCTGGAGAATGGGCGGGGGGACAGATACGCAGTATTTT. This chain connects TRBV30 to TRBJ2-3, with 8 bases fitting TRBD2. Trimming cost V 3 bases and J 3 bases; bases outside gene matches: 5. The CDR3 is 14 amino acids. CDR1 and CDR2 from the germline V gene are GTSNPN and SVGIG (reference sequence).

V is TRBV5-1 and J is TRBJ1-1, with a tentative D call TRBD1 (5 bases). CDR3 length equals 12 residues. With 0 bases removed from V and 10 bases from J, the gap between germline ends came to 10 bases. Germline-derived CDR1 and CDR2 are SGHRS and YFSETQ. In nucleotides, the CDR3 is TGCGCCAGCAGCTTGGGACAGTCTAGAGCTTTCTTT. Translated, it gives CASSLGQSRAFF.

V is TRBV19 and J is TRBJ1-4; 9 nucleotides line up with TRBD1. Per germline, CDR1 LNHDA and CDR2 SQIVND (reference sequence). The ends lost 6 bases at V and 0 bases at J; junction bases unmatched: 2. The CDR3 extends over 15 amino acids. The DNA for the CDR3 is TGTGCCAGTAGGGACAGGGGTGCAACTAATGAAAAACTGTTTTTT. Translated: CASRDRGATNEKLFF.

This chain uses TRBV25-1 with TRBJ2-1; TRBD2 agrees at 11 bases. Looked up from germline, CDR1 is MGHDK and CDR2 is SYGVNS. Trimming took 4 bases from V and 5 from J; bases not matched to a gene: 4. The CDR3 is 15 residues long. The CDR3 region has the DNA TGTGCCAGCAGTGGATTAGCGGGGGGGAACAATGAGCAGTTCTTC. It is translated as CASSGLAGGNNEQFF.

The V gene is TRBV6-1, the J gene TRBJ2-7; possibly TRBD1 for D (5 bases). Germline loops: CDR1 MNHNS, CDR2 SASEGT. Trimming pared 0 bases from V and 2 bases from J, leaving 14 bases between. The CDR3 extends over 16 amino acids. CDR3 nucleotides: TGTGCCAGCAGTGAAGCGGCCCTGGCAGGGACCTACGAGCAGTACTTC. The encoded protein is CASSEAALAGTYEQYF.

The chain is built from TRBV29-1 and TRBJ1-4; D unresolved. The CDR3 is 13 residues long. V was clipped by 6 bases and J by 2 bases, with 10 bases between them. Germline lookup yields CDR1 SQVTM and CDR2 ANQGSEA. The CDR3 sequence is CSVLGGTNEKLFF. DNA for the CDR3: TGCAGCGTGTTGGGAGGGACTAATGAAAAACTGTTTTTT.

This clone was counted between two and nine times. This chain links TRBV6-5 with TRBJ1-2; the D is unclear. This CDR3 spans 13 amino acids. Germline loops: CDR1 MNHEY, CDR2 SVGAGI. V shed 8 bases and J shed 5 bases, with 15 bases lying between them. CDR3 bases: TGTGCCAGCCGATCGGGAGAACCTTATGGCTACACCTTC. Its translation is CASRSGEPYGYTF.

The chain employs TRBV5-5 and TRBJ2-5, with D perhaps matching TRBD2 (7 bases). This CDR3 contains 17 residues. Germline V gene data show CDR1 as SGHKS and CDR2 as YYEKEE (reference sequence). V was pared by 4 bases and J by 0 bases, with 19 bases between. The CDR3 bases are TGTGCCAGCAGCGCTCTACTGGGGGGGCCGTACCAAGAGACCCAGTACTTC. Its translation is CASSALLGGPYQETQYF.

The rearrangement joins TRBV11-2 to TRBJ2-3; 9 nucleotides align to TRBD2. Per the germline V gene, CDR1 is SGHAT and CDR2 is FQNNGV. Unmatched junction bases numbered 9, after V lost 4 bases and J lost 4 bases. The CDR3 extends over 16 amino acids. The chain's CDR3 is CASSSQGGGAADTQYF. CDR3 coding DNA: TGTGCCAGCAGCTCCCAGGGCGGGGGGGCCGCAGATACGCAGTATTTT.

This chain connects TRBV5-1 to TRBJ2-7; D might be TRBD2 (5 bases). The germline gives CDR1 SGHRS, CDR2 YFSETQ. The CDR3 has 15 amino acids. V was pared by 1 base and J by 0 bases, with 11 bases between. This chain's CDR3 is CASSLSGSNSYEQYF. The CDR3 DNA reads as TGCGCCAGCAGCTTGTCGGGGAGTAACTCCTACGAGCAGTACTTC.

With regard to this clone: The sample carries other DNA sequences with the same CDR3. V gene TRBV19 combines with J gene TRBJ1-1; a weak D match, TRBD1 (5 bases). The CDR3 consists of 13 residues. The germline V gene encodes CDR1 LNHDA and CDR2 SQIVND (reference sequence). V gave up 5 bases and J gave up 2 bases, with 9 bases separating them. CDR3 bases: TGTGCCAGTAGTCCGACAGTTAACACTGAAGCTTTCTTT. Translation gives CASSPTVNTEAFF.

This chain joins TRBV30 and TRBJ1-1; D is undetermined. The CDR3 runs 13 residues. Germline CDR1 and CDR2: GTSNPN and SVGIG (reference sequence). V was pared by 4 bases and J by 1 base, with 10 bases between. CDR3 protein: CAWTVNSNTEAFF. The CDR3, as DNA: TGTGCCTGGACGGTCAACTCGAACACTGAAGCTTTCTTT.